This TCR beta chain was obtained from a study of blood T cell repertoires in COVID-19. Sequencing was performed with immunoSEQ multiplex PCR; in TCRdb, only in-frame clones are kept and a portion is missing. Of some 100,000 clones in the sample, roughly 80% were seen once. V lost 4 bases and J lost 2; bases outside the gene matches: 4. The CDR3 loop spans 15 amino acids. Per the germline V gene, CDR1 is MNHNY and CDR2 is SVGAGI (reference sequence). This sequence was found in a man between 65 and 79 years old with acute or convalescent COVID-19. The sequenced material came from peripheral blood. J is TRBJ2-7 and V is TRBV6-6; 11 positions agree with TRBD2. CDR3 in DNA: TGTGCCAGCAGTTGGCTAGCGGGAGGTCCCTACGAGCAGTACTTC. It codes for CASSWLAGGPYEQYF.